Listed below are T cell receptor beta chains from one sample, sequenced in a study of CD8 T cells in Susac syndrome. TCRdb reprocessed the immunoSEQ multiplex PCR reads via MiXCR and lists one record per CDR3 protein. The sample contains 300,000 to 350,000 distinct CDR3 sequences, 92% of which appear only once. Sequenced sample: CD4+ T cells from PBMCs. The receptor set was obtained from a human donor with multiple sclerosis. Each CDR3 is given with its conserved first and last residue. A D gene is named only where the DNA matches it firmly. Clone size appears in some rows only: once, few, many, or a class for an expanded clone.

clone size: NA; D gene: NA; V gene: TRBV19; J gene: TRBJ1-2; CDR3 DNA: TGTGCCAGTACCCATGCGTCCAGTAACTATGGCTACACCTTC; CDR3 protein: CASTHASSNYGYTF
clone size: NA; D gene: TRBD1; V gene: TRBV30; J gene: TRBJ1-5; CDR3 DNA: TGTGCCTGGAGCCGACAGGGGGCAAATCAGCCCCAGCATTTT; CDR3 protein: CAWSRQGANQPQHF
clone size: few; D gene: NA; V gene: TRBV2; J gene: TRBJ2-3; CDR3 DNA: TGTGCCAGCAGTGAACGGTGGGGGGGCCAGGATACGCAGTATTTT; CDR3 protein: CASSERWGGQDTQYF
clone size: NA; D gene: NA; V gene: TRBV3-1; J gene: TRBJ1-1; CDR3 DNA: TGTGCCAGCACGGGCAGGGATCAGACTGAAGCTTTCTTT; CDR3 protein: CASTGRDQTEAFF
clone size: NA; D gene: TRBD1; V gene: TRBV29-1; J gene: TRBJ1-2; CDR3 DNA: TGCAGCGTTGAAGAAGCCAGGGGGGATGGTCGCTACACCTTC; CDR3 protein: CSVEEARGDGRYTF
clone size: NA; D gene: NA; V gene: TRBV4-3; J gene: TRBJ2-2; CDR3 DNA: TGCGCCAGCAGCCAGGAGGGGAGCACCGGGGAGCTGTTTTTT; CDR3 protein: CASSQEGSTGELFF
clone size: NA; D gene: TRBD2; V gene: TRBV12-3/TRBV12-4; J gene: TRBJ2-3; CDR3 DNA: TGTGCCAGCAGTTTAGCCGACGTGGGGGCTAGCGGGGAGCAAGATACGCAGTATTTT; CDR3 protein: CASSLADVGASGEQDTQYF
clone size: few; D gene: TRBD2; V gene: TRBV3-1; J gene: TRBJ2-7; CDR3 DNA: TGTGCCAGCAGCCATGGAAGGAAGTGGCTAGCGGGAGCCTCTAGCTCCTACGAGCAGTACTTC; CDR3 protein: CASSHGRKWLAGASSSYEQYF
clone size: NA; D gene: NA; V gene: TRBV29-1; J gene: TRBJ1-5; CDR3 DNA: TGCAGCGTTGTAGCGGGGGCAAAGGATCAGCCCCAGCATTTT; CDR3 protein: CSVVAGAKDQPQHF
clone size: NA; D gene: TRBD2; V gene: TRBV20-1; J gene: TRBJ2-3; CDR3 DNA: TGCAGTGCTGGAAAAGTCCTAGCGGGGCTAAGCACAGATACGCAGTATTTT; CDR3 protein: CSAGKVLAGLSTDTQYF
clone size: NA; D gene: TRBD1; V gene: TRBV6-1; J gene: TRBJ2-3; CDR3 DNA: TGTGCCAGCAGTGAAGGGGACAGAAACACAGATACGCAGTATTTT; CDR3 protein: CASSEGDRNTDTQYF
clone size: NA; D gene: TRBD1; V gene: TRBV6-5; J gene: TRBJ1-3; CDR3 DNA: TGTGCCAGCAGTTACGCCGGGACAGGGGGCTCTAGCTCTGGAAACACCATATATTTT; CDR3 protein: CASSYAGTGGSSSGNTIYF
clone size: once; D gene: NA; V gene: TRBV7-2; J gene: TRBJ2-7; CDR3 DNA: TGTGCCAGCAGCTTAGCGGGTACACAGTCCTACGAGCAGTACTTC; CDR3 protein: CASSLAGTQSYEQYF
clone size: NA; D gene: NA; V gene: TRBV24-1; J gene: TRBJ2-1; CDR3 DNA: TGTGCCACCCCCCTGATGAGTGGTCAGTGGGAGCAGTTCTTC; CDR3 protein: CATPLMSGQWEQFF
clone size: NA; D gene: TRBD1; V gene: TRBV28; J gene: TRBJ1-5; CDR3 DNA: TGTGCCAGCAGTTTCGCCAGGGCAGGGGGCTATCAGCCCCAGCATTTT; CDR3 protein: CASSFARAGGYQPQHF
clone size: NA; D gene: TRBD1; V gene: TRBV9; J gene: TRBJ2-7; CDR3 DNA: TGTGCCAGCAGCCCTCGGACAGGGAAGGGCGAGCAGTACTTC; CDR3 protein: CASSPRTGKGEQYF
clone size: NA; D gene: NA; V gene: TRBV12-3/TRBV12-4; J gene: TRBJ2-5; CDR3 DNA: TGTGCCAGCAGTTTCGACAGGGGCGGGGGTTCCCAAGAGACCCAGTACTTC; CDR3 protein: CASSFDRGGGSQETQYF
clone size: NA; D gene: NA; V gene: TRBV3-1; J gene: TRBJ1-2; CDR3 DNA: TGTGCCAGCAGCCCTCGGGCCACTAACTATGGCTACACCTTC; CDR3 protein: CASSPRATNYGYTF
clone size: NA; D gene: NA; V gene: TRBV7-2; J gene: TRBJ1-3; CDR3 DNA: TGTGCCAGCAGCATTGAGTCGAGCTCTGGAAACACCATATATTTT; CDR3 protein: CASSIESSSGNTIYF
clone size: NA; D gene: TRBD2; V gene: TRBV6-2/TRBV6-3; J gene: TRBJ2-3; CDR3 DNA: TGTGCCAGCAGTTACAATCCGCTAGCGGGAGTACCAGATACGCAGTATTTT; CDR3 protein: CASSYNPLAGVPDTQYF
clone size: NA; D gene: NA; V gene: TRBV6-6; J gene: TRBJ1-1; CDR3 DNA: TGTGCCAGCAGGCCGAGATTGGGGGTGAACACTGAAGCTTTCTTT; CDR3 protein: CASRPRLGVNTEAFF
clone size: NA; D gene: NA; V gene: TRBV2; J gene: TRBJ1-5; CDR3 DNA: TGTGCCAGCCTAGGGGCGATACGGGACGGCAATCAGCCCCAGCATTTT; CDR3 protein: CASLGAIRDGNQPQHF
clone size: NA; D gene: NA; V gene: TRBV19; J gene: TRBJ1-3; CDR3 DNA: TGTGCCAGTAGTATGGAGCTCCACACCATATATTTT; CDR3 protein: CASSMELHTIYF
clone size: few; D gene: NA; V gene: TRBV7-9; J gene: TRBJ2-7; CDR3 DNA: TGTGCCAGCAGCTTCGGTGGTAGATACGAGCAGTACTTC; CDR3 protein: CASSFGGRYEQYF
clone size: NA; D gene: NA; V gene: TRBV18; J gene: TRBJ2-5; CDR3 DNA: TGTGCCAGCTCACTTGGGACTCAAGAGACCCAGTACTTC; CDR3 protein: CASSLGTQETQYF
clone size: NA; D gene: NA; V gene: TRBV6-5; J gene: TRBJ1-2; CDR3 DNA: TGTGCCAGCAGTTACGGGTTAGGACTATATGGCTACACCTTC; CDR3 protein: CASSYGLGLYGYTF
clone size: NA; D gene: NA; V gene: TRBV19; J gene: TRBJ1-5; CDR3 DNA: TGTGCCAGTAGGAGTGAGAGGGGCAATCAGCCCCAGCATTTT; CDR3 protein: CASRSERGNQPQHF
clone size: NA; D gene: TRBD1; V gene: TRBV3-1; J gene: TRBJ2-2; CDR3 DNA: TGTGCCAGCAGATGGGGGACAGCTAACACCGGGGAGCTGTTTTTT; CDR3 protein: CASRWGTANTGELFF
clone size: NA; D gene: NA; V gene: TRBV2; J gene: TRBJ2-7; CDR3 DNA: TGTGCCAGCAGGCTTAGCTCCGAGCAGTACTTC; CDR3 protein: CASRLSSEQYF
clone size: NA; D gene: NA; V gene: TRBV7-2; J gene: TRBJ1-5; CDR3 DNA: TGTGCCAGCAGCTCGTGGGGGAATCAGCCCCAGCATTTT; CDR3 protein: CASSSWGNQPQHF
clone size: NA; D gene: NA; V gene: TRBV27; J gene: TRBJ1-1; CDR3 DNA: TGTGCCAGCAGTTCGCGGGTTACCCATATGAACACTGAAGCTTTCTTT; CDR3 protein: CASSSRVTHMNTEAFF